This TCR beta chain was captured in a study of blood T cells in healthy people across ages. Combining a sample-barcoded 5' primer with a J-beta primer mix, a second PCR ran for 7 to 11 cycles. TCRdb analysed the 5' RACE reads with MiXCR anew, one entry per CDR3 protein. The table shows 750,000 to 1,000,000 distinct CDR3 sequences, with 25% to 30% occurring only once. This clonotype was recorded only once. These same records also appear under a second study, on T cells of mothers and their children. That report notes: Evidence of persistent microchimeric T cell clones was absent.

The source of this sequence is a woman aged 40 to 55 in good health. Sample: blood.

The CDR3 loop is CASSFDNSNTGELFF. CDR3 nucleotide sequence: TGCGCCAGCAGCTTCGACAATTCGAACACCGGGGAGCTGTTTTTT. V and J are TRBV5-1 and TRBJ2-2; D unresolved. CDR3 length equals 15 residues. Germline loops: CDR1 SGHRS, CDR2 YFSETQ. The germline V and J ends were trimmed by 2 bases and 0 bases, with 8 bases remaining between them.